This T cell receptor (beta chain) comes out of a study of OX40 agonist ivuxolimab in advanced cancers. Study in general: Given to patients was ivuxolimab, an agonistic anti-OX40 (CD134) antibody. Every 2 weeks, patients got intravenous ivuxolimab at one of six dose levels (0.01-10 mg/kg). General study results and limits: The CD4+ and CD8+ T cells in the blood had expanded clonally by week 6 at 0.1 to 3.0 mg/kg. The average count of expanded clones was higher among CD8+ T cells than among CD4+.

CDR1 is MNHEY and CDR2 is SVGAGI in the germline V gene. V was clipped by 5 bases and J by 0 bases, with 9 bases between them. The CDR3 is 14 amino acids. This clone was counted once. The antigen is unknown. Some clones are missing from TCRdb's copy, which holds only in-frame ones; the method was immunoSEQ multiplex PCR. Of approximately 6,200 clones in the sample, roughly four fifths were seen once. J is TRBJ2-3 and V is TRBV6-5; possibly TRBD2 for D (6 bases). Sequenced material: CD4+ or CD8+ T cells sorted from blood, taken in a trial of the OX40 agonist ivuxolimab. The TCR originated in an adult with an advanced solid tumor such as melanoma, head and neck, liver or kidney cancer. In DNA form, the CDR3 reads TGTGCCAGCAGTCGTAGCGGAAGCACAGATACGCAGTATTTT. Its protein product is CASSRSGSTDTQYF.